The entry below gives a single T cell receptor beta chain sequence along with its context. This specimen comes from a study of blood T cell repertoires in COVID-19. Germline values: CDR1 SGHTA, CDR2 FQGNSA. This CDR3 has 13 amino acids. V was cut by 0 bases and J by 1 base, with 4 bases left in between. Measured with immunoSEQ multiplex PCR; TCRdb has only the in-frame clones, and not every one. The sample contains 65,000 to 85,000 clones, roughly nine tenths of which appear only once. This sequence originates from a man over 45 with active COVID-19. J is TRBJ2-7 and V is TRBV7-2; D is uncertain. The sequenced sample consisted of peripheral blood. The CDR3 region is CASSLAVSYEQYF. CDR3 DNA sequence: TGTGCCAGCAGCTTAGCCGTTTCCTACGAGCAGTACTTC.